This TCR beta chain was profiled in a study of CD8 T cells in Susac syndrome. RNA amounts of roughly 0.5 to 1 ug underwent reverse transcription with random hexamers. In TCRdb, the immunoSEQ multiplex PCR reads were re-called with MiXCR into one record per CDR3 protein. The profile shows about 200,000 distinct CDR3 sequences, roughly 94% of them singletons. Deletions cut 6 bases from V and 3 bases from J, with 28 bases between. The V gene's germline CDR1 is SQVTM and CDR2 ANQGSEA. CDR3 length: 18 residues. Sequencing of TCR beta covered CD8+ and CD4+ T cells obtained from blood. The controls were healthy donors who were matched for age and sex.

Sequenced input: CD4+ T cells from PBMCs. The TCR originated in a human donor in good health. This rearrangement joins TRBV29-1 to TRBJ2-3, with D maybe TRBD2 (6 bases). The CDR3 DNA reads as TGCAGCGTGATGAATCCTGGGGCTCTGGGAGGTATGACAGATACGCAGTATTTT. Its translation: CSVMNPGALGGMTDTQYF.